This paragraph covers one TCR beta chain sequence. This record belongs to a study of early T cells in non-severe SARS-CoV-2 infection. Trimming took 0 bases from V and 4 from J, leaving 10 bases between them. The CDR3 is made up of 15 amino acids. The germline V gene encodes CDR1 SGHAT and CDR2 FQNNGV. Unique molecular identifiers were affixed to single, distinct cDNA molecules. TCRdb itself ran the 5' RACE reads through MiXCR, one entry per CDR3 protein. The sample records some 81,000 distinct CDR3 sequences, 15% to 20% being singletons. The TCR was taken from an adult who was a healthcare worker with PCR-confirmed SARS-CoV-2 infection or an uninfected control (not recorded which). The chain uses TRBV11-2 and TRBJ2-1; possibly TRBD2 for D (5 bases). The source material was whole blood. The CDR3 coding sequence is TGTGCCAGCAGCTTAGAGGGGAGAACATACAATGAGCAGTTCTTC. This sequence encodes CASSLEGRTYNEQFF. The entire variable domain, with the rest obtained from reference TRBV11-2 and TRBJ2-1, is as follows: EAGVAQSPRYKIIEKRQSVAFWCNPISGHATLYWYQQILGQGPKLLIQFQNNGVVDDSQLPKDRFSAERLKGVDSTLKIQPAKLEDSAVYLCASSLEGRTYNEQFFGPGTRLTVL.